This T cell receptor beta chain was profiled in a study of T cell responses to AZD1222 COVID-19 vaccine. General study points: A rise in Spike-specific TCR breadth and depth followed two AZD1222 doses. Possibly, clonal diversity was underestimated; donors were largely white British and included more females.

CDR1 is LGHNT and CDR2 is FRNRAP in the germline V gene. V was shortened by 1 base and J by 0 bases, with 15 bases between the two germline ends. CDR3 length: 17 amino acids. This clone was counted between two and nine times. What it recognizes is unknown. Repertoires were generated with immunoSEQ multiplex PCR, while TCRdb's copy carries only in-frame clones and drops some. This table holds approximately 65,000 clones, around 80% found once. The receptor was derived from an adult in good health. Material: peripheral blood, obtained on day 0 of AZD1222 vaccination. The chain has TRBV12-5 and TRBJ1-2; D not resolved. CDR3 nucleotides: TGTGCTAGTGGTTTGGCGGGCTCTACGACTTCTAACTATGGCTACACCTTC. The encoded protein is CASGLAGSTTSNYGYTF.